The entry below describes one T cell receptor (beta chain). Treatment meaning: oral pan-JAK inhibitor, 5-10 mg twice daily. This sample was included in a study of CD8+ T cells in alopecia areata. Germline CDR1 is MNHEY and CDR2 is SVGAGI. V was clipped by 6 bases and J by 1 base, with 9 bases between them. This CDR3 comprises 13 residues. TCR sequencing used cDNA made by reverse transcription of extracted RNA. Repertoires were generated with immunoSEQ multiplex PCR, while TCRdb's copy carries only in-frame clones and drops some. The sample includes about 120,000 clones, 50% to 75% of them seen just once.

V usage is TRBV6-5 and J usage is TRBJ1-1; perhaps TRBD1 as D (6 bases). Specimen: CD8+ T cells sorted from blood, collected at week 4, from a patient treated with tofacitinib. The receptor comes from a human donor with alopecia areata. CDR3 residues: CASRQGWNTEAFF. CDR3 nucleotides: TGTGCCAGCAGGCAGGGGTGGAACACTGAAGCTTTCTTT.